This TCR beta chain was documented in a study of blood T cell repertoires in COVID-19. Here immunoSEQ multiplex PCR was the method, and the copy in TCRdb shows in-frame clones only, minus some. The table has 250,000 or so clones, over 70% seen once. V was clipped by 2 bases and J by 7 bases; unmatched bases: 0. The germline CDR1 and CDR2 sequences are MDHEN and SYDVKM. CDR3 length: 13 amino acids. The receptor's source is a woman aged 40-49 years who had been exposed to COVID-19. V usage is TRBV28 and J usage is TRBJ1-4, with TRBD1 matching 8 bases. The sample was PBMCs or T cells enriched from blood (not recorded which). The CDR3 nucleotides read TGTGCCAGCAGTTTACAGGGGGCTGAAAAACTGTTTTTT. Protein product: CASSLQGAEKLFF. The full variable domain, with the rest looked up from reference TRBV28 and TRBJ1-4, is DVKVTQSSRYLVKRTGEKVFLECVQDMDHENMFWYRQDPGLGLRLIYFSYDVKMKEKGDIPEGYSVSREKKERFSLILESASTNQTSMYLCASSLQGAEKLFFGSGTQLSVL.